The 14 T cell receptor beta chains below come from one sample, sequenced in a study of blood T cell repertoires in COVID-19. TCRdb keeps only in-frame clones here, not all; method: immunoSEQ multiplex PCR. Of around 49,000 clones listed, approximately 85% are singletons. The sample was peripheral blood. The receptors derive from an older woman with acute or convalescent COVID-19.

The chain combines TRBV6-5 with TRBJ1-5, with a possible D match to TRBD1 (5 bases). Trimming took off 10 bases at V and 1 base at J, with 11 bases between the two ends. The CDR3 covers 13 residues. Germline V lookup: CDR1 MNHEY, CDR2 SVGAGI. The CDR3 loop reads CAIQGGSNQPQHF. DNA for the CDR3: TGTGCCATCCAGGGTGGGAGCAATCAGCCCCAGCATTTT.

The J gene is TRBJ2-1, the V gene TRBV9, with D unclear. V lost 0 bases to trimming and J lost 7 bases, with 5 bases between them. The CDR3 runs to 12 residues. The germline V gene has CDR1 SGDLS and CDR2 YYNGEE. CDR3 sequence: CASSVAPNEQFF. The CDR3 bases are TGTGCCAGCAGCGTAGCTCCGAATGAGCAGTTCTTC.

This clone was seen more than once but under ten times. Written as DNA, the CDR3 is TGTGCCAGCAGCCACCACCTGGGACTAGCGGGAGGGGGAAGCTCTGGGGCCAACGTCCTGACTTTC. Amino acids: CASSHHLGLAGGGSSGANVLTF. The rearrangement joins TRBV3-1 (or the pseudogene TRBV3-2) to TRBJ2-6; 16 bases are a match to TRBD2. CDR3 length equals 22 residues. With 3 bases clipped from V and 0 bases from J, the junction kept 11 bases outside the gene matches. Per the germline V gene, CDR1 is LGHDT and CDR2 is YNNKEL (reference sequence).

This clone was seen a handful of times. The chain joins TRBV2 to TRBJ2-3, with D unresolved. Trimming removed 8 bases from V and 11 bases from J, with 11 bases in between. This CDR3 spans 10 amino acids. Germline lookup yields CDR1 SNHLY and CDR2 FYNNEI. CDR3 bases: TGTGCCAGCGGAGTGGTGGAGCAGTATTTT. This gives the protein CASGVVEQYF.

The chain recombines TRBV6-1 with TRBJ1-5; 7 bases map to TRBD1. Looked up from germline, CDR1 is MNHNS and CDR2 is SASEGT. This CDR3 region has 18 residues. The V gene end was trimmed by 0 bases and the J gene end by 3 bases; junction bases not matched to a gene: 11. The CDR3 DNA follows: TGTGCCAGCAGTGAAGCGATCGGGCAGGGGGTGGCCAATCAGCCCCAGCATTTT. Protein: CASSEAIGQGVANQPQHF.

This clone has a single count. The J gene is TRBJ2-1, the V gene TRBV5-1; D is possibly TRBD1 (5 bases). From germline, CDR1 is SGHRS and CDR2 YFSETQ. The CDR3 has 13 residues. The ends were cut back, 0 bases at V and 10 bases at J, with 11 bases in the middle. The CDR3 DNA is TGCGCCAGCAGCTTGGCCGTGGGGCCGGAGCAGTTCTTC. Amino acids: CASSLAVGPEQFF.

This clone showed up just a few times. V gene TRBV30 combines with J gene TRBJ1-3; D remains unclear. V lost 5 bases and J 0 bases, leaving 11 bases between the germline ends. This CDR3 is 14 amino acids long. Germline values: CDR1 GTSNPN, CDR2 SVGIG (reference sequence). As DNA, the CDR3 is TGTGCCTGGCTCCCACTGGTCTCTGGAAACACCATATATTTT. Translation: CAWLPLVSGNTIYF.

This clone appeared once. The chain carries TRBV27 and TRBJ1-1; perhaps TRBD1 as D (5 bases). Germline V CDR1 and CDR2: MNHEY, SMNVEV (reference sequence). The CDR3 is 18 residues long. V gave up 3 bases and J gave up 6 bases, with 26 bases separating them. The CDR3 DNA follows: TGTGCCAGCAGTTTGCACGCAGCTCCGGGTTCGGACAAGGCTGAAGCTTTCTTT. Its translation is CASSLHAAPGSDKAEAFF.

The CDR3 here is CASSSGRGERVTEAFF. CDR3 in DNA: TGTGCCAGCTCATCAGGACGGGGAGAGAGGGTGACTGAAGCTTTCTTT. V and J are TRBV18 and TRBJ1-1, with D unresolved. CDR1 is KGHSH, CDR2 LQKENI, per germline. The V and J ends lost 5 bases and 5 bases respectively, with 21 bases between them. This CDR3 has 16 amino acids.

This chain connects TRBV6-4 to TRBJ2-6; perhaps TRBD1 as D (6 bases). The CDR3 length is 15 residues. CDR1 and CDR2 (germline): MRHNA, SNTAGT. The ends were cut back, 5 bases at V and 0 bases at J, with 8 bases in the middle. For the CDR3, the DNA is TGTGCCAGCAGTCGGGACAACTCTGGGGCCAACGTCCTGACTTTC. Translating gives CASSRDNSGANVLTF.

This clone occurred once. The V and J genes are TRBV19 and TRBJ2-1, with 8 bases fitting TRBD2. The CDR3 consists of 14 residues. In germline, CDR1 is LNHDA, CDR2 SQIVND (reference sequence). The junction had 3 bases not matched to a gene; V was cut back by 6 bases and J by 2 bases. The CDR3 sequence: CASRGLETYNEQFF. DNA of the CDR3: TGTGCCAGTAGGGGACTAGAGACCTACAATGAGCAGTTCTTC. Drawing the rest from reference TRBV19 and TRBJ2-1, the complete variable domain is DGGITQSPKYLFRKEGQNVTLSCEQNLNHDAMYWYRQDPGQGLRLIYYSQIVNDFQKGDIAEGYSVSREKKESFPLTVTSAQKNPTAFYLCASRGLETYNEQFFGPGTRLTVL.

This clone was picked up many times. Lacking the conserved final phenylalanine or tryptophan, this CDR3 likely reflects a read error. Because the CDR3's place on the DNA is in doubt, the DNA is left out and the CDR3 is given as listed by TCRdb. The chain carries TRBV24-1 and TRBJ1-2; TRBD1, the D gene given by the table, was not confirmed from the DNA. The length of the CDR3 is 23 amino acids, counting both ends. CDR1 is KGHDR and CDR2 is SFDVKD in the germline V gene. The CDR3 protein is CATSDPSWTVLPFEAVCKLGLGL.

The CDR3 here is CATNVASGRSDTQYF. The CDR3 DNA reads TGTGCCACTAACGTAGCTAGCGGGAGGTCAGATACGCAGTATTTT. V gene TRBV2 combines with J gene TRBJ2-3, with 11 bases fitting TRBD2. The CDR3 sequence is 15 residues long. Germline CDR1 reads SNHLY; CDR2 reads FYNNEI. With V trimmed by 10 bases and J by 4 bases, 10 bases remained unmatched.

V is TRBV7-2 and J is TRBJ2-7; maybe TRBD2 (5 bases). The CDR3 covers 14 residues. V lost 5 bases and J 0 bases, leaving 11 bases between the germline ends. CDR1 SGHTA and CDR2 FQGNSA come from the germline V gene. As DNA, the CDR3 is TGTGCCAGCAGCCCCGCCGAGGGCTCCTACGAGCAGTACTTC. Protein sequence: CASSPAEGSYEQYF.